The rows below give T cell receptor beta chains drawn from one sample of a study of cytomegalovirus exposure and HLA in healthy donors. Method: immunoSEQ multiplex PCR; TCRdb's copy keeps in-frame clones and lacks some. The sample includes 250,000 to 400,000 clones, roughly 87% of them seen just once. The sequencing sample was made of PBMCs. All receptors come from a man aged 25 to 40 in good health and CMV-seronegative. CDR3s include the opening cysteine and the closing phenylalanine or tryptophan. A D gene is named only where the DNA matches it firmly. Clone sizes are given selectively: once, few, many, or a class where the clone is expanded.

V gene,D gene,J gene,clone size,CDR3 protein,CDR3 DNA
TRBV14,NA,TRBJ1-3,NA,CASSQVGGITGNTIYF,TGTGCCAGCAGCCAAGTTGGGGGGATCACTGGAAACACCATATATTTT
TRBV19,TRBD1,TRBJ1-5,NA,CASSILAGGQPQHF,TGTGCCAGTAGTATATTGGCAGGGGGCCAGCCCCAGCATTTT
TRBV27,NA,TRBJ1-1,NA,CASTGNTEAFF,TGTGCCAGCACCGGGAACACTGAAGCTTTCTTT
TRBV27,NA,TRBJ1-5,once,CASSLFGPNQPQHF,TGTGCCAGCAGTTTATTTGGGCCCAATCAGCCCCAGCATTTT
TRBV6-6,NA,TRBJ1-2,once,CASSYSGQPYGYTF,TGTGCCAGCAGTTACTCTGGACAGCCCTATGGCTACACCTTC
TRBV7-6,TRBD1,TRBJ2-5,once,CASSFGGQGAETQYF,TGTGCCAGCAGCTTTGGGGGACAGGGTGCGGAGACCCAGTACTTC
TRBV15,NA,TRBJ1-1,NA,CATSRAGPTEEAFF,TGTGCCACCAGCAGAGCTGGCCCGACTGAAGAAGCTTTCTTT
TRBV27,TRBD1,TRBJ2-6,NA,CASSIYPVGQGVSGANVLTF,TGTGCCAGCAGTATATACCCGGTTGGACAGGGGGTCTCTGGGGCCAACGTCCTGACTTTC
TRBV10-3,TRBD1,TRBJ1-1,NA,CAIGAGTGGLNTEAFF,TGTGCCATCGGCGCGGGGACAGGGGGGCTGAACACTGAAGCTTTCTTT
TRBV11-2,TRBD1,TRBJ2-5,NA,CASRGTGEETQYF,TGTGCCAGCAGGGGGACAGGGGAAGAGACCCAGTACTTC
TRBV18,NA,TRBJ2-5,NA,CASSPPGGPETQYF,TGTGCCAGCTCACCACCAGGGGGTCCAGAGACCCAGTACTTC
TRBV5-6,NA,TRBJ1-5,NA,CASSLRGYSNQPQHF,TGTGCCAGCAGCTTAAGAGGATATAGCAATCAGCCCCAGCATTTT
TRBV21-1,NA,TRBJ2-5,NA,CASATGTGGSYQETQYF,TGTGCCAGCGCGACCGGGACAGGGGGCTCGTACCAAGAGACCCAGTACTTC
TRBV1,NA,TRBJ2-5,NA,CTSSTGRRGVARETQYF,TGCACCAGCAGCACAGGGAGACGGGGCGTCGCACGTGAGACCCAGTACTTC
TRBV7-2,NA,TRBJ1-3,NA,CASSLASHPGNTIYF,TGTGCCAGCAGCTTAGCTAGTCACCCAGGAAACACCATATATTTT
TRBV6-6,NA,TRBJ1-3,NA,CASSYSAQGPGNTIYF,TGTGCCAGCAGTTACTCTGCCCAGGGTCCTGGAAACACCATATATTTT
TRBV30,TRBD2,TRBJ2-1,NA,CAWNAGGLSYNEQFF,TGTGCCTGGAATGCGGGGGGACTTTCCTACAATGAGCAGTTCTTC
TRBV9,TRBD1,TRBJ1-2,NA,CASSVDDRGPYGYTF,TGTGCCAGCAGCGTAGACGACAGGGGACCTTATGGCTACACCTTC
TRBV6-1,NA,TRBJ1-6,NA,CASSGPVSSYNSPLHF,TGTGCCAGCAGTGGCCCTGTGAGCTCCTATAATTCACCCCTCCACTTT
TRBV20-1,NA,TRBJ1-2,NA,CSARQNYGYTF,TGCAGTGCTAGACAAAACTATGGCTACACCTTC
TRBV6-5,NA,TRBJ2-2,NA,CASRPRRGNTGELFF,TGTGCCAGCAGACCGAGACGGGGGAACACCGGGGAGCTGTTTTTT
TRBV18,NA,TRBJ2-7,NA,CASSSGATYEQYF,TGTGCCAGCTCGTCAGGTGCTACGTACGAGCAGTACTTC
TRBV7-2,NA,TRBJ2-1,NA,CASSLRPGGSYNEQFF,TGTGCCAGCAGCTTACGGCCCGGGGGTTCCTACAATGAGCAGTTCTTC
TRBV11-3,TRBD1,TRBJ2-3,NA,CASSPGQGDTDTQYF,TGTGCCAGCAGCCCGGGACAGGGGGACACAGATACGCAGTATTTT
TRBV18,TRBD2,TRBJ2-1,NA,CASSPSVSGGLNEQFF,TGTGCCAGCTCACCCTCGGTTAGCGGGGGCTTAAATGAGCAGTTCTTC
TRBV5-1,NA,TRBJ2-5,NA,CASRRGTLQETQYF,TGCGCCAGCAGACGCGGGACTCTTCAAGAGACCCAGTACTTC
TRBV19,NA,TRBJ1-2,once,CASSIVEGTVYGYTF,TGTGCCAGTAGTATAGTGGAGGGGACGGTATATGGCTACACCTTC
TRBV5-4,NA,TRBJ2-7,NA,CASSLGTPKPYEQYF,TGTGCCAGCAGCTTGGGGACACCGAAGCCCTACGAGCAGTACTTC
TRBV6-6,TRBD1,TRBJ1-6,NA,CASSNRDRDNSPLHF,TGTGCCAGCAGCAACCGGGACAGGGATAATTCACCCCTCCACTTT
TRBV5-4,TRBD1,TRBJ1-2,NA,CASSPGTVTYGYTF,TGTGCCAGCAGCCCCGGGACAGTGACTTATGGCTACACCTTC
TRBV29-1,NA,TRBJ2-1,NA,CSVGRVGNEQFF,TGCAGCGTTGGCAGGGTCGGGAATGAGCAGTTCTTC
TRBV7-2,NA,TRBJ1-1,NA,CASSLGVNMNTEAFF,TGTGCCAGCAGCTTAGGAGTTAATATGAACACTGAAGCTTTCTTT
TRBV7-9,NA,TRBJ1-3,once,CASSPRRNSGNTIYF,TGTGCCAGCAGCCCACGGAGGAACTCTGGAAACACCATATATTTT
TRBV10-3,TRBD1,TRBJ2-5,NA,CAIRETGVETQYF,TGTGCCATCAGGGAAACAGGGGTGGAGACCCAGTACTTC
TRBV2,TRBD1,TRBJ2-2,once,CASIRDRGFMSTGELFF,TGTGCCAGTATAAGGGACAGGGGATTCATGAGTACCGGGGAGCTGTTTTTT
TRBV6-6,NA,TRBJ2-7,once,CASSYGGQSYEQYF,TGTGCCAGCAGTTACGGCGGACAGTCCTACGAGCAGTACTTC
TRBV29-1,TRBD1,TRBJ1-2,NA,CSAVKGADYGYTF,TGCAGCGCCGTAAAGGGGGCTGACTATGGCTACACCTTC
TRBV7-9,NA,TRBJ1-2,NA,CASRGGDPYGYTF,TGTGCCAGCAGAGGGGGAGATCCCTATGGCTACACCTTC
TRBV19,NA,TRBJ1-1,NA,CASSRGGAEAFF,TGTGCCAGTAGTAGAGGAGGGGCTGAAGCTTTCTTT
TRBV6-6,NA,TRBJ1-2,NA,CASSYSFADGYTF,TGTGCCAGCAGTTACTCCTTCGCGGATGGCTACACCTTC
TRBV11-2,TRBD2,TRBJ2-1,NA,CASSFKRVRSGGIGDEQFF,TGTGCCAGCAGCTTCAAAAGGGTTCGGAGCGGGGGAATTGGGGATGAGCAGTTCTTC
TRBV7-9,TRBD2,TRBJ2-3,NA,CAGRASGGAGTDTQYF,TGTGCCGGGCGGGCTAGCGGGGGGGCCGGGACAGATACGCAGTATTTT